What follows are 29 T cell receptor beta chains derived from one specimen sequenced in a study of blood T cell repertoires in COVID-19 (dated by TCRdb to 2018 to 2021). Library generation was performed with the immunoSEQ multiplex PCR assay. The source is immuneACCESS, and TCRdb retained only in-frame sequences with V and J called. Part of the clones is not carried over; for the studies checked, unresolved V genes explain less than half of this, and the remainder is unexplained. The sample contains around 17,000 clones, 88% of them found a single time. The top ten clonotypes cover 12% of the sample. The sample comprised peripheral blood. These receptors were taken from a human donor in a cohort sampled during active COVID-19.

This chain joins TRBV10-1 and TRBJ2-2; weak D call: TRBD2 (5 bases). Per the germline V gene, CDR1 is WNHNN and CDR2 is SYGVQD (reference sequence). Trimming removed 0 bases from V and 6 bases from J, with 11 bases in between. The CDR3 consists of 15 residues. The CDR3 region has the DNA TGCGCCAGCAGTGAGTCCGGGATTAGGGCCGGGGAGCTGTTTTTT. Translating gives CASSESGIRAGELFF.

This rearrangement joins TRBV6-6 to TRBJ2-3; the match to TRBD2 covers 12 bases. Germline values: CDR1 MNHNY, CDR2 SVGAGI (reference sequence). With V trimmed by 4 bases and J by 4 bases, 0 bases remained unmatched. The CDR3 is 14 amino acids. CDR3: CASSWTSGADTQYF. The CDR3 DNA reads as TGTGCCAGCAGTTGGACTAGCGGGGCAGATACGCAGTATTTT.

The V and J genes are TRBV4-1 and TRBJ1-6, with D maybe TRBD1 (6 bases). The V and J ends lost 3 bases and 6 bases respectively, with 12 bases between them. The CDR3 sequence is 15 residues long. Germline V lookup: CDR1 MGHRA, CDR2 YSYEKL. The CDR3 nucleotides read TGCGCCAGCAGCCAGCAACAGGGAACTAATTCACCCCTCCACTTT. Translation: CASSQQQGTNSPLHF.

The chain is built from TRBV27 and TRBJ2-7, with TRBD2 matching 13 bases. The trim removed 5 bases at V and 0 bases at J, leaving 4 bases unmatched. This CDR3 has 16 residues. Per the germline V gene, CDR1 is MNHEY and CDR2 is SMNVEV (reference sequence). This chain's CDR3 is CASSPGLAGVSYEQYF. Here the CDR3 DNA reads TGTGCCAGCAGTCCTGGACTAGCGGGGGTCTCCTACGAGCAGTACTTC.

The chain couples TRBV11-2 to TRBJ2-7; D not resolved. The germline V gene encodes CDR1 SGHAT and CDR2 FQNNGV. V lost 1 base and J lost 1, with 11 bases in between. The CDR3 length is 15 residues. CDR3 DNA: TGTGCCAGCAGCTTAGCCTATGCTGTATCCTACGAGCAGTACTTC. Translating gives CASSLAYAVSYEQYF.

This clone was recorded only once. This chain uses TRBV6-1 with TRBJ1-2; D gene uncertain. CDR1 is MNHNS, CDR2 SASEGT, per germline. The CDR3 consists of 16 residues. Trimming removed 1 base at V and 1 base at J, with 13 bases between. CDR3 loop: CASSEGRREFNYGYTF. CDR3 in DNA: TGTGCCAGCAGTGAAGGGAGGCGCGAGTTTAACTATGGCTACACCTTC.

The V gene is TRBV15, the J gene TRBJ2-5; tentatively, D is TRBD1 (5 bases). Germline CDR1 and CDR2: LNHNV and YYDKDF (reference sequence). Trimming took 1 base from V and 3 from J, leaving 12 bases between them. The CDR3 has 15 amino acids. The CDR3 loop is CATSRGQGVEETQYF. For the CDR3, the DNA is TGTGCCACCAGCAGAGGTCAAGGGGTGGAAGAGACCCAGTACTTC.

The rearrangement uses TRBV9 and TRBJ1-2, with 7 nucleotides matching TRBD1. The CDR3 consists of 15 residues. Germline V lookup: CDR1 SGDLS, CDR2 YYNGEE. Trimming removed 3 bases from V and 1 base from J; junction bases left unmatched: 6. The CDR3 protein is CASSATGRLNYGYTF. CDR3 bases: TGTGCCAGCAGCGCGACAGGGCGCCTTAACTATGGCTACACCTTC.

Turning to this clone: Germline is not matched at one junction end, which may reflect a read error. Here the CDR3 DNA reads TGTGCCAGCAGCGGAACCGGGACTTCTTCCTCCGAGCAGTACTTC. Protein: CASSGTGTSSSEQYF. This chain links TRBV9 with TRBJ2-7; maybe TRBD2 (6 bases). The V gene's germline CDR1 is SGDLS and CDR2 YYNGEE. This CDR3 has 15 amino acids.

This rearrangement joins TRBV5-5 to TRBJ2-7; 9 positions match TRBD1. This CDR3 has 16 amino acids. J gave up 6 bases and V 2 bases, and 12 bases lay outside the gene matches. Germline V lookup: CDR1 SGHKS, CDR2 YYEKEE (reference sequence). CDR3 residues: CASSFTVGQGFREQYF. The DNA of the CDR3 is TGTGCCAGCAGCTTCACCGTGGGACAGGGTTTTCGCGAGCAGTACTTC.

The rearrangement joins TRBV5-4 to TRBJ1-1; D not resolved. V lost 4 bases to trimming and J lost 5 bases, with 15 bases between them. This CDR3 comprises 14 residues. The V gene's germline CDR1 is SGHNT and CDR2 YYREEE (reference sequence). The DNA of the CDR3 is TGTGCCAGCAGCCCCAAAGGTGGGAGGACTGAAGCTTTCTTT. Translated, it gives CASSPKGGRTEAFF.

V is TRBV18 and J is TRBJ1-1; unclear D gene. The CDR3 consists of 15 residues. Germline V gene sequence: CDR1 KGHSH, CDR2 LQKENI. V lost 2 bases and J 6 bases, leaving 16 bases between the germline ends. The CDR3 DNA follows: TGTGCCAGCTCACCAAGTCTCGGGGAGGGAGCTGAAGCTTTCTTT. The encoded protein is CASSPSLGEGAEAFF. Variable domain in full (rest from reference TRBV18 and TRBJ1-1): NAGVMQNPRHLVRRRGQEARLRCSPMKGHSHVYWYRQLPEEGLKFMVYLQKENIIDESGMPKERFSAEFPKEGPSILRIQQVVRGDSAAYFCASSPSLGEGAEAFFGQGTRLTVV.

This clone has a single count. Here the CDR3 reads CASSRSGNSGNTIYF. CDR3 DNA sequence: TGTGCCAGCAGTCGCTCCGGGAACTCTGGAAACACCATATATTTT. The chain recombines TRBV9 with TRBJ1-3, with no clear D. Germline CDR1 reads SGDLS; CDR2 reads YYNGEE. V gave up 5 bases and J gave up 0 bases, with 12 bases separating them. The CDR3 totals 15 residues.

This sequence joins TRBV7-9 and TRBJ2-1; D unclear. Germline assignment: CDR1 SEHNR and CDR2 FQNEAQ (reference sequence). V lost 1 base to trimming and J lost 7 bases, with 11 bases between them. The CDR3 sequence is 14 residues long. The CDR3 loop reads CASSLVGSRNEQFF. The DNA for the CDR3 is TGTGCCAGCAGCTTAGTAGGTAGCCGGAATGAGCAGTTCTTC. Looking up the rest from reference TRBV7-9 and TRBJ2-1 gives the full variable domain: DTGVSQNPRHKITKRGQNVTFRCDPISEHNRLYWYRQTLGQGPEFLTYFQNEAQLEKSRLLSDRFSAERPKGSFSTLEIQRTEQGDSAMYLCASSLVGSRNEQFFGPGTRLTVL.

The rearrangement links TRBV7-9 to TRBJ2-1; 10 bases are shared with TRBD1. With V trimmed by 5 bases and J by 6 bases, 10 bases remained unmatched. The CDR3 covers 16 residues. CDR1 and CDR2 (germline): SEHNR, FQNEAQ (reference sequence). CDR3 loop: CASSPRTGGMINEQFF. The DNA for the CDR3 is TGTGCCAGCAGCCCTCGGACAGGGGGAATGATCAATGAGCAGTTCTTC.

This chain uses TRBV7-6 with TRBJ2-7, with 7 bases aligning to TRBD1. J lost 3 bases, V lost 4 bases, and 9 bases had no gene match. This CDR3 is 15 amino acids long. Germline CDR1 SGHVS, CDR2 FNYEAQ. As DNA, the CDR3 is TGTGCCAGCAGCTCGCTCGGGACAGCCTACTACGAGCAGTACTTC. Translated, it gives CASSSLGTAYYEQYF.

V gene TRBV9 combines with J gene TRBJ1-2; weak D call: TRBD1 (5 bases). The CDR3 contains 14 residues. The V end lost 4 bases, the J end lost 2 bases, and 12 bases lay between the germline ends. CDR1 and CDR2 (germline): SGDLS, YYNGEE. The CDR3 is CASSPAGQNYGYTF. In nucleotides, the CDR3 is TGTGCCAGCAGCCCGGCGGGGCAGAACTATGGCTACACCTTC.

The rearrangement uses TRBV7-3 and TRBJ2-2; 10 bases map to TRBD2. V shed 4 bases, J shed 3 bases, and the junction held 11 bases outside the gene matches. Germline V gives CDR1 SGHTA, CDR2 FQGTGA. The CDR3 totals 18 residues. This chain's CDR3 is CASSSGLADQLYTGELFF. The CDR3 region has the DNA TGTGCCAGCAGCTCTGGACTAGCGGACCAACTCTACACCGGGGAGCTGTTTTTT.

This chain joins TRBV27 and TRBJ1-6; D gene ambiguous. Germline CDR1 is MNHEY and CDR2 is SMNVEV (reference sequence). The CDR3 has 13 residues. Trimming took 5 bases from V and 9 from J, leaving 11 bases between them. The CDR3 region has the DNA TGTGCCAGCAGTCCGGGCGGGCCTTCACCCCTCCACTTT. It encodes CASSPGGPSPLHF.

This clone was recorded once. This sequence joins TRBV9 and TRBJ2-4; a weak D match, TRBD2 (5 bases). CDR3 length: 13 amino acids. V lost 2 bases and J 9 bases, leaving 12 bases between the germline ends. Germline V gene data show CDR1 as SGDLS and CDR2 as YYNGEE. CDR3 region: CASSVSPGSIQYF. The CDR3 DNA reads TGTGCCAGCAGCGTGTCTCCGGGGAGCATTCAGTACTTC.

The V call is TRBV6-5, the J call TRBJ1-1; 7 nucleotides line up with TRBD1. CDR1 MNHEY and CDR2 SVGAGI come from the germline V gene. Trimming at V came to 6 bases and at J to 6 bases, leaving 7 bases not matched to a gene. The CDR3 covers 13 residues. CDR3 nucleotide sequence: TGTGCCAGCAGACAGGGGAATCTTGCTGAAGCTTTCTTT. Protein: CASRQGNLAEAFF.

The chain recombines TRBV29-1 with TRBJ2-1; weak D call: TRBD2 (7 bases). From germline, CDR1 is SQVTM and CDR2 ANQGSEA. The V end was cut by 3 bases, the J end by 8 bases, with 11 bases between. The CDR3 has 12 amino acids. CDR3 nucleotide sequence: TGCAGCGTTGACGGCGGGGGCGATGAGCAGTTCTTC. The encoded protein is CSVDGGGDEQFF.

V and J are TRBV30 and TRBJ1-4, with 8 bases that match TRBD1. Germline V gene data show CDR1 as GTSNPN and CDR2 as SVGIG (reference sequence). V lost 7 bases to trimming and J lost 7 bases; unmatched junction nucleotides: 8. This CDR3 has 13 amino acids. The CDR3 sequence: CASRGRGAEKLFF. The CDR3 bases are TGTGCCTCCAGGGGGCGCGGGGCTGAAAAACTGTTTTTT.

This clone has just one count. Here the CDR3 reads CASSDLVRTEAFF. As DNA, the CDR3 is TGTGCCAGTAGTGATCTAGTCCGCACTGAAGCTTTCTTT. The J gene is TRBJ1-1, the V gene TRBV19; D unresolved. The CDR3 has 13 amino acids. The germline gives CDR1 LNHDA, CDR2 SQIVND (reference sequence). V shed 5 bases and J shed 4 bases, with 11 bases lying between them.

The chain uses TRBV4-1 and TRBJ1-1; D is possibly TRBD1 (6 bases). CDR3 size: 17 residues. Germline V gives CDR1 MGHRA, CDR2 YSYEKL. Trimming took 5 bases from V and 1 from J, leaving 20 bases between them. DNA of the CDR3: TGCGCCAGCAGCATAAGCCGGACAGTTAAGCAGAACACTGAAGCTTTCTTT. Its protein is CASSISRTVKQNTEAFF.

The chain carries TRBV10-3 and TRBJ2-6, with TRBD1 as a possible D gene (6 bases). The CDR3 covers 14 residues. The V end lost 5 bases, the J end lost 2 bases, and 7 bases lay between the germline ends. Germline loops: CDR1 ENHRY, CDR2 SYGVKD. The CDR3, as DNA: TGTGCCATCAGTCCAGGGGCTGGGGCCAACGTCCTGACTTTC. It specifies CAISPGAGANVLTF.

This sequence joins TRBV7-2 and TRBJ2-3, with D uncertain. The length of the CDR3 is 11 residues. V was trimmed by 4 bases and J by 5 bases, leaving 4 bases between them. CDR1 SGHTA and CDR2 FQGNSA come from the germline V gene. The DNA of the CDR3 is TGTGCCAGCAGCTCCTTAGATACGCAGTATTTT. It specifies CASSSLDTQYF.

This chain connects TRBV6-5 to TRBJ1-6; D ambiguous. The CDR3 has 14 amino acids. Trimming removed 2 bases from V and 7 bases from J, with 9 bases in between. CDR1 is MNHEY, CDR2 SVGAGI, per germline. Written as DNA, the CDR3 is TGTGCCAGCAGTTACGCTCGGGTGAATTCACCCCTCCACTTT. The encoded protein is CASSYARVNSPLHF.

CDR3 in amino acids: CAWSGTWRGLRETQYF. The CDR3 region has the DNA TGTGCCTGGAGCGGCACCTGGCGGGGACTGAGAGAGACCCAGTACTTC. This sequence joins TRBV30 and TRBJ2-5; maybe TRBD2 (6 bases). V was cut by 3 bases and J by 4 bases, with 21 bases left in between. This CDR3 is 16 amino acids long. Germline CDR1 GTSNPN, CDR2 SVGIG (reference sequence).